The clone carrying this TCR beta chain has more than one count but fewer than ten. The antigen remains undetermined. As to time point: pre-sensitization, week 0. Treatment defined: therapeutic diphenylcyclopropenone sensitization with weekly scalp DPC. The germline V gene encodes CDR1 SEHNR and CDR2 FQNEAQ (reference sequence). CDR3 length: 16 residues. After removal of 3 bases from V and 4 bases from J, the junction contained 9 bases not matched to a gene. The study used a library that attached unique molecular identifiers to individual cDNA molecules. One entry per CDR3 protein results from TCRdb running MiXCR on the RACE reads. The sample records 280,000 or so distinct CDR3 sequences, 7.5% to 8% being singletons. This sample is part of a study of human T cells and chemical hapten exposure. Study background: Weekly administration of diphenylcyclopropenone to the scalp of patients continued throughout the roughly 22-week study.

Points from the study as a whole: With DPC sensitization, TCRs exceeding 1 in 1000 frequency showed no change.

This chain uses TRBV7-9 with TRBJ2-3; 8 nucleotides align to TRBD1. Sample: whole blood, taken in connection with sensitization to the hapten diphenylcyclopropenone (DPC). The receptor was derived from a man between 18 and 29 years old with alopecia areata. Some clones in this sample may be carry-over from other donors' samples. The CDR3 DNA sequence: TGTGCCAGCAGCTTTTACAGGGGGGCTTCGGCAGATACGCAGTATTTT. The encoded protein is CASSFYRGASADTQYF.